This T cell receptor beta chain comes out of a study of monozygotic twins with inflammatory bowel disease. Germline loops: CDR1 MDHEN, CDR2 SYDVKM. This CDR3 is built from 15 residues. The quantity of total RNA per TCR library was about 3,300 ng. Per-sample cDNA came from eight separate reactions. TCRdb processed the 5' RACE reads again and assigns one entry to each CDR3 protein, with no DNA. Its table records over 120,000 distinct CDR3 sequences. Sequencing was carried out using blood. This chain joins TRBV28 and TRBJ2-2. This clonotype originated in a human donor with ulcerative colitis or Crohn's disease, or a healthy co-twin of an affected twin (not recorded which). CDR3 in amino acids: CASSLSSPEDGELFF.